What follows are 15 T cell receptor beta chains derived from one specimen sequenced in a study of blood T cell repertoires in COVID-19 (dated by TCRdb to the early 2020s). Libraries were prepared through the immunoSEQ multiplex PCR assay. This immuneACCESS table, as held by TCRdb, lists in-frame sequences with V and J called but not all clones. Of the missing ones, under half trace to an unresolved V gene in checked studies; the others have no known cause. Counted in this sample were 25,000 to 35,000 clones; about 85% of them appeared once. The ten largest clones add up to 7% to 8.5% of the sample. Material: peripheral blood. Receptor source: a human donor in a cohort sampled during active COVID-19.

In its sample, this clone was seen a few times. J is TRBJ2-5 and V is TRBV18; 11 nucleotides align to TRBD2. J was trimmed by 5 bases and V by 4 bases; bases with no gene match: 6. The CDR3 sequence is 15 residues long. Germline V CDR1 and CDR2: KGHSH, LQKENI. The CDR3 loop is CASSQTSGGWETQYF. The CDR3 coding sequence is TGTGCCAGCTCACAAACTAGCGGGGGCTGGGAGACCCAGTACTTC.

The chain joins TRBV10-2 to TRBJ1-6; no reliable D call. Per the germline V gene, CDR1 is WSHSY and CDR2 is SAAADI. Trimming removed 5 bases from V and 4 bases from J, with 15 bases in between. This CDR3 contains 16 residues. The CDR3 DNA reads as TGCGCCAGCAGTTCATCAGAAACGCCGTATAATTCACCCCTCCACTTT. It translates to CASSSSETPYNSPLHF.

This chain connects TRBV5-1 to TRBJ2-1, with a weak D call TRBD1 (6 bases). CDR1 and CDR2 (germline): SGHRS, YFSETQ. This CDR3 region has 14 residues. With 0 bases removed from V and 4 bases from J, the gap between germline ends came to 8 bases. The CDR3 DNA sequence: TGCGCCAGCAGCTTGGGGACAGATTACAATGAGCAGTTCTTC. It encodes CASSLGTDYNEQFF.

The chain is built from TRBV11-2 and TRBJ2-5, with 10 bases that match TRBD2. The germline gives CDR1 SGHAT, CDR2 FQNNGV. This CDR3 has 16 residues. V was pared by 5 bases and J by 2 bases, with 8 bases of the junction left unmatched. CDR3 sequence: CASSPGLAGDQETQYF. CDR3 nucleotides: TGTGCCAGCAGCCCCGGGCTAGCGGGGGATCAAGAGACCCAGTACTTC.

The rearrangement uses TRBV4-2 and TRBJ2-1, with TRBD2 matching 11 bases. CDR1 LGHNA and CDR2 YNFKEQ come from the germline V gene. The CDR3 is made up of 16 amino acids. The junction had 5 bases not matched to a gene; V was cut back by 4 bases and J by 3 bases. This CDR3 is CASSPEGLADYNEQFF. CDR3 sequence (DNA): TGTGCCAGCAGCCCGGAGGGACTAGCGGACTACAATGAGCAGTTCTTC.

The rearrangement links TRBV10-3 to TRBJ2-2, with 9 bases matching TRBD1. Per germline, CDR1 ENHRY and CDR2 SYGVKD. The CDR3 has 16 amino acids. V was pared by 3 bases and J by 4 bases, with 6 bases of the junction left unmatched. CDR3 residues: CAISDPGQGITGELFF. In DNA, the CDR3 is TGTGCCATCAGTGACCCGGGACAGGGAATCACCGGGGAGCTGTTTTTT.

The CDR3 sequence is CASSPRGVAGVSTYEQYF. The CDR3 DNA follows: TGCGCCAGCAGCCCCCGAGGAGTAGCGGGAGTGTCTACCTACGAGCAGTACTTC. This chain links TRBV5-1 with TRBJ2-7, with 9 positions matching TRBD2. The CDR3 is made up of 18 amino acids. J gave up 2 bases and V 4 bases, and 16 bases lay outside the gene matches. Germline V lookup: CDR1 SGHRS, CDR2 YFSETQ.

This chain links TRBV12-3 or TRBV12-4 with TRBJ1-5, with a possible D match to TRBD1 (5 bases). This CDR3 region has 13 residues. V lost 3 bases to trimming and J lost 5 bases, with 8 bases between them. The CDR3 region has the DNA TGTGCCAGCAGTTTGGGGCCCTATCAGCCCCAGCATTTT. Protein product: CASSLGPYQPQHF.

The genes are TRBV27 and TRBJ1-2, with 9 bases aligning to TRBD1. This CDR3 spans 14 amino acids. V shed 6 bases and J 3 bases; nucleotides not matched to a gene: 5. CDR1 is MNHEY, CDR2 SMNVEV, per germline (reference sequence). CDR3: CASSHRGLDYGYTF. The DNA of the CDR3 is TGTGCCAGCAGCCACAGGGGGCTCGACTATGGCTACACCTTC.

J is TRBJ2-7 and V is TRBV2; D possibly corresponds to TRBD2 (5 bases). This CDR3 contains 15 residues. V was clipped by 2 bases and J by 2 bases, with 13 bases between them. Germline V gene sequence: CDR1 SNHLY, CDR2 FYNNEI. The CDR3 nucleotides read TGTGCCAGCAGTGAATTTAGCGCGGGCACCTACGAGCAGTACTTC. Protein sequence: CASSEFSAGTYEQYF. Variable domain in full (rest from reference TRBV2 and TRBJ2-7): EPEVTQTPSHQVTQMGQEVILRCVPISNHLYFYWYRQILGQKVEFLVSFYNNEISEKSEIFDDQFSVERPDGSNFTLKIRSTKLEDSAMYFCASSEFSAGTYEQYFGPGTRLTVT.

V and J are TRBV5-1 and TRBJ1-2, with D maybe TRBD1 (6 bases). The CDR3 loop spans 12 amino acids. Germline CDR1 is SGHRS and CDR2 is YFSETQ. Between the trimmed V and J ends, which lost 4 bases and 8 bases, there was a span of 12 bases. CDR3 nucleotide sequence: TGCGCCAGCAGCAGCAACAGGGCCGGCTACACCTTC. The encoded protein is CASSSNRAGYTF. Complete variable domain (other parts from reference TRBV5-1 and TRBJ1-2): KAGVTQTPRYLIKTRGQQVTLSCSPISGHRSVSWYQQTPGQGLQFLFEYFSETQRNKGNFPGRFSGRQFSNSRSEMNVSTLELGDSALYLCASSSNRAGYTFGSGTRLTVV.

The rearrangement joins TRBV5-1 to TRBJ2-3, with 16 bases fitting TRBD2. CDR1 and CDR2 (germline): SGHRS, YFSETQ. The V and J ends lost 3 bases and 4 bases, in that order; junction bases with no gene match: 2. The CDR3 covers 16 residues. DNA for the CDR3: TGCGCCAGCAGCTCAGGGACTAGCGGGGGGGCAGATACGCAGTATTTT. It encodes CASSSGTSGGADTQYF.

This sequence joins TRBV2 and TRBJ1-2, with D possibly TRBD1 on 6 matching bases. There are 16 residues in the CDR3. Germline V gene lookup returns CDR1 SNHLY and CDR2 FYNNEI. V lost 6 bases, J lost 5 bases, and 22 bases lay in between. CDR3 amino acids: CASSAGWGGQYYGYTF. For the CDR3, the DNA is TGTGCCAGCAGCGCTGGGTGGGGTGGACAGTATTATGGCTACACCTTC.

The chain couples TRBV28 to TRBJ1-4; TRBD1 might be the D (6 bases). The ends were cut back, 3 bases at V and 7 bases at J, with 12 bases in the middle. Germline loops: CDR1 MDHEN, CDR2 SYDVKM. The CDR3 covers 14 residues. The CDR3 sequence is CASSFPGGPEKLFF. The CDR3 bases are TGTGCCAGCAGTTTCCCTGGGGGCCCTGAAAAACTGTTTTTT. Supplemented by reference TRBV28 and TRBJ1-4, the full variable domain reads DVKVTQSSRYLVKRTGEKVFLECVQDMDHENMFWYRQDPGLGLRLIYFSYDVKMKEKGDIPEGYSVSREKKERFSLILESASTNQTSMYLCASSFPGGPEKLFFGSGTQLSVL.

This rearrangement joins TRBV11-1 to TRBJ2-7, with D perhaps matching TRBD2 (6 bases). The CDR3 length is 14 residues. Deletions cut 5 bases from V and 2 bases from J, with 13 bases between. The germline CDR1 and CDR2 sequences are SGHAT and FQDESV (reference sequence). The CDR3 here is CASSPPGTPYEQYF. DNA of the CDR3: TGTGCCAGCAGCCCGCCCGGGACTCCCTACGAGCAGTACTTC.